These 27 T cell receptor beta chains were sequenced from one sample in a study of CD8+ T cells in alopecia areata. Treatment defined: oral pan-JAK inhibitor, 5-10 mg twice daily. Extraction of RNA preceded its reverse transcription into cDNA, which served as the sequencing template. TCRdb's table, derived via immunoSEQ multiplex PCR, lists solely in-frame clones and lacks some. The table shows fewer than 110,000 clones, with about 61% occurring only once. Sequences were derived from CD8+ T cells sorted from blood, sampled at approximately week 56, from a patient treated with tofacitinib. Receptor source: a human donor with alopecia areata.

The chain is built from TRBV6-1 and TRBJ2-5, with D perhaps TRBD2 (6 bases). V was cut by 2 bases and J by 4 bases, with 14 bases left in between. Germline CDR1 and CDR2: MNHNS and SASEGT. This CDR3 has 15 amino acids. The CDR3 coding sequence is TGTGCCAGCAGTGAAAGCCGGGCCGGGGGAGAGACCCAGTACTTC. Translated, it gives CASSESRAGGETQYF.

The CDR3: CASSIRAGGSNEQFF. In DNA, the CDR3 is TGTGCCAGTAGTATTCGGGCGGGAGGGTCCAATGAGCAGTTCTTC. The chain has TRBV19 and TRBJ2-1; 9 nucleotides align to TRBD2. In germline, CDR1 is LNHDA, CDR2 SQIVND (reference sequence). The V gene end was trimmed by 3 bases and the J gene end by 6 bases; junction bases not matched to a gene: 6. The CDR3 contains 15 residues.

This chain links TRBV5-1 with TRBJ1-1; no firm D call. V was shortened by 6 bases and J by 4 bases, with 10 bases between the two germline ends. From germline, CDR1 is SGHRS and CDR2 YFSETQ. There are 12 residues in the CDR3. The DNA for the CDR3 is TGCGCCAGCACCACCGGTGGCACTGAAGCTTTCTTT. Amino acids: CASTTGGTEAFF.

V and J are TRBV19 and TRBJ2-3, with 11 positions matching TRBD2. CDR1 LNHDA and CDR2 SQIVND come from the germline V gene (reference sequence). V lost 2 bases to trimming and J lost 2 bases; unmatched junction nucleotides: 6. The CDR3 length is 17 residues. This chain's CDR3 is CASSIWPSGGLTDTQYF. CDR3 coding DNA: TGTGCCAGTAGTATATGGCCTAGCGGGGGGCTCACAGATACGCAGTATTTT. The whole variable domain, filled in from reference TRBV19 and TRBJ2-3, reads DGGITQSPKYLFRKEGQNVTLSCEQNLNHDAMYWYRQDPGQGLRLIYYSQIVNDFQKGDIAEGYSVSREKKESFPLTVTSAQKNPTAFYLCASSIWPSGGLTDTQYFGPGTRLTVL.

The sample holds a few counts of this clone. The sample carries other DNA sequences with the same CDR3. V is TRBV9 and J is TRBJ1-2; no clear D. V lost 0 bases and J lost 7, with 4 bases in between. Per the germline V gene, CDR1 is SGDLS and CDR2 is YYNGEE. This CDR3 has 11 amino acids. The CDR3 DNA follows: TGTGCCAGCAGCGTAGGAAGTGGCTACACCTTC. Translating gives CASSVGSGYTF. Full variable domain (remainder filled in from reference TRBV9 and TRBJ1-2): DSGVTQTPKHLITATGQRVTLRCSPRSGDLSVYWYQQSLDQGLQFLIQYYNGEERAKGNILERFSAQQFPDLHSELNLSSLELGDSALYFCASSVGSGYTFGSGTRLTVV.

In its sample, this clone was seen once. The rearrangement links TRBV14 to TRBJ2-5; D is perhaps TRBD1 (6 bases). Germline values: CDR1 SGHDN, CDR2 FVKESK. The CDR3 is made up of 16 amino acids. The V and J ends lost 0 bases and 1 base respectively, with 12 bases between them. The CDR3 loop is CASSQDWGHFQETQYF. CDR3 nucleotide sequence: TGTGCCAGCAGCCAAGATTGGGGACACTTCCAAGAGACCCAGTACTTC.

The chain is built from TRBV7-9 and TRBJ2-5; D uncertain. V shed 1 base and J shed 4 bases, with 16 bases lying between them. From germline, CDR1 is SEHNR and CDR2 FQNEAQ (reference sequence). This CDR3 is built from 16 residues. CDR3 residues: CASSLGGRPAVETQYF. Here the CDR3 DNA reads TGTGCCAGCAGCTTAGGAGGACGCCCTGCAGTAGAGACCCAGTACTTC.

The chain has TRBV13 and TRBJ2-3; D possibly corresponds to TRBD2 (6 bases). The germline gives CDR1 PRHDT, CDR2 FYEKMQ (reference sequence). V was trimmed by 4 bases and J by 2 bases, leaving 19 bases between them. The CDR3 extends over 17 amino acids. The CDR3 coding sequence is TGTGCCAGCAGCTCCCCCCCGTCTTGGGGGGTCACAGATACGCAGTATTTT. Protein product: CASSSPPSWGVTDTQYF.

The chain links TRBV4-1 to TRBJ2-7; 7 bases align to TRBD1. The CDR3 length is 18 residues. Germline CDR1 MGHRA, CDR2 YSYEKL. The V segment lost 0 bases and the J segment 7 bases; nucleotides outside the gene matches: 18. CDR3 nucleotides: TGCGCCAGCAGCCAAGACCTCCTTTGGGACAGTGCTAGGGGTGAGCAGTACTTC. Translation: CASSQDLLWDSARGEQYF.

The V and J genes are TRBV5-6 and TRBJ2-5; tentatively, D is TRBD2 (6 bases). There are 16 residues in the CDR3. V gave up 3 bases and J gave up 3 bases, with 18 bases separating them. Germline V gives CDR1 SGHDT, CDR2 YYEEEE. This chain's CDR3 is CASSSSPGLGEETQYF. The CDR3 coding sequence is TGTGCCAGCAGCTCAAGCCCGGGACTGGGAGAAGAGACCCAGTACTTC. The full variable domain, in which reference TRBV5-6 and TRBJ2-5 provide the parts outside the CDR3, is DAGVTQSPTHLIKTRGQQVTLRCSPKSGHDTVSWYQQALGQGPQFIFQYYEEEERQRGNFPDRFSGHQFPNYSSELNVNALLLGDSALYLCASSSSPGLGEETQYFGPGTRLLVL.

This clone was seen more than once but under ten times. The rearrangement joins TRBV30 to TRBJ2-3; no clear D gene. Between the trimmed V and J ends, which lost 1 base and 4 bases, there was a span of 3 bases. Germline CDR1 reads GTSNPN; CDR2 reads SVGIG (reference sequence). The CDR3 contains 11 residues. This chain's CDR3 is CAWSGADTQYF. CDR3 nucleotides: TGTGCCTGGAGTGGGGCAGATACGCAGTATTTT.

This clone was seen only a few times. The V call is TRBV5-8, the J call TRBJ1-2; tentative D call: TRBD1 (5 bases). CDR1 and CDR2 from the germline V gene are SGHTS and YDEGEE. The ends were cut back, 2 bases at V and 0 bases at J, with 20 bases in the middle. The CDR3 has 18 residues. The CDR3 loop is CASSFGSSYRLPNYGYTF. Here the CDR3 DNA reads TGTGCCAGCAGCTTTGGCTCCTCGTACAGGCTTCCTAACTATGGCTACACCTTC.

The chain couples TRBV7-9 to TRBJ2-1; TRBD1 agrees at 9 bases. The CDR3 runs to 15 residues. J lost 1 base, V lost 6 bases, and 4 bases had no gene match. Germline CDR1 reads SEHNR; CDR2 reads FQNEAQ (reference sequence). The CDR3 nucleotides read TGTGCCAGCAGTTCCGGGACAGGGTCCTACAATGAGCAGTTCTTC. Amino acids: CASSSGTGSYNEQFF.

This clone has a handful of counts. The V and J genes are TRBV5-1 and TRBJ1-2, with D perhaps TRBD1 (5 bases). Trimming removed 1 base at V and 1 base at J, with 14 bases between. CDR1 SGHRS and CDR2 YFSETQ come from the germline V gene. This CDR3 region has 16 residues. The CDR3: CASSLRAGSLNYGYTF. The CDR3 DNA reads TGCGCCAGCAGCTTGCGAGCAGGGTCTCTTAACTATGGCTACACCTTC.

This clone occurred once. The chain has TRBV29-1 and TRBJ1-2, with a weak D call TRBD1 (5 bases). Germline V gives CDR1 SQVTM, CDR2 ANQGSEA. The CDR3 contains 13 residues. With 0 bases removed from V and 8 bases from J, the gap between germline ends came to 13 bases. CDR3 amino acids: CSVEDQKGRGYTF. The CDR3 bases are TGCAGCGTTGAAGATCAGAAGGGACGGGGCTACACCTTC. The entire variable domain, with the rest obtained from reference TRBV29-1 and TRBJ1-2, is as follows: SAVISQKPSRDICQRGTSLTIQCQVDSQVTMMFWYRQQPGQSLTLIATANQGSEATYESGFVIDKFPISRPNLTFSTLTVSNMSPEDSSIYLCSVEDQKGRGYTFGSGTRLTVV.

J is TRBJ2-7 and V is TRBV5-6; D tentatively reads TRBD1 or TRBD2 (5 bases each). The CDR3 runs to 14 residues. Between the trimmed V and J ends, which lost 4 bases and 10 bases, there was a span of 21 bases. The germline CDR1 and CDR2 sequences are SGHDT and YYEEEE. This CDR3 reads CASSPGPPFKLQYF. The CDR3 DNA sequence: TGTGCCAGCAGCCCGGGACCGCCGTTTAAGCTCCAGTACTTC.

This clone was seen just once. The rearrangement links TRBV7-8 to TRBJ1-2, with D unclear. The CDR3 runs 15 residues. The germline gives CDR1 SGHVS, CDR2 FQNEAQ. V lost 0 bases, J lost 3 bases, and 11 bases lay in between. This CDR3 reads CASSLALTVHYGYTF. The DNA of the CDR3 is TGTGCCAGCAGCTTAGCGCTGACCGTACACTATGGCTACACCTTC. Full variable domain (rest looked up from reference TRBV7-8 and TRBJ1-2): GAGVSQSPRYKVAKRGQDVALRCDPISGHVSLFWYQQALGQGPEFLTYFQNEAQLDKSGLPSDRFFAERPEGSVSTLKIQRTQQEDSAVYLCASSLALTVHYGYTFGSGTRLTVV.

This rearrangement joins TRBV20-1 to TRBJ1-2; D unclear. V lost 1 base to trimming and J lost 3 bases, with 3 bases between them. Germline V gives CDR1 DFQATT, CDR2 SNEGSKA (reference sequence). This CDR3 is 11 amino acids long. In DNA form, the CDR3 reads TGCAGTGCTAGAGGCGACTATGGCTACACCTTC. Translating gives CSARGDYGYTF.

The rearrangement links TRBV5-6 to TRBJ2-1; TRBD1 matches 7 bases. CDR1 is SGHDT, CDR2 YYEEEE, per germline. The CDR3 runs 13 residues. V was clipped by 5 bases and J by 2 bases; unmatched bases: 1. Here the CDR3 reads CASRDRAYNEQFF. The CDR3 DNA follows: TGTGCCAGCAGAGACAGGGCCTACAATGAGCAGTTCTTC.

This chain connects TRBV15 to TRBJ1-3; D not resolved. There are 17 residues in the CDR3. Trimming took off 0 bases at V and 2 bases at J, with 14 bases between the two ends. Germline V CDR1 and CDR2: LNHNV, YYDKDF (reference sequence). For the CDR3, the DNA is TGTGCCACCAGCAGAGATTCTGGTGCGATAACTGGAAACACCATATATTTT. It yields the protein CATSRDSGAITGNTIYF.

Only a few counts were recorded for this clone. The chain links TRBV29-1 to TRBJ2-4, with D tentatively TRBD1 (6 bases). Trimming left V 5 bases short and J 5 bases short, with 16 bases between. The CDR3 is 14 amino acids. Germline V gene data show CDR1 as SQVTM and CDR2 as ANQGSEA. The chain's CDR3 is CSVLGASRENIQYF. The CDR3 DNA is TGCAGCGTTTTGGGGGCCAGCCGAGAAAACATTCAGTACTTC.

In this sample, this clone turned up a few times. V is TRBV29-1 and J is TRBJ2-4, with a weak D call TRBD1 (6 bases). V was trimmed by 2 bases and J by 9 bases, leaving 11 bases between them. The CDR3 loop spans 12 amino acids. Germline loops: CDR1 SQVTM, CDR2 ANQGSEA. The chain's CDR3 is CSVEQQDSIQYF. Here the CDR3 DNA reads TGCAGCGTTGAACAACAGGACAGCATTCAGTACTTC.

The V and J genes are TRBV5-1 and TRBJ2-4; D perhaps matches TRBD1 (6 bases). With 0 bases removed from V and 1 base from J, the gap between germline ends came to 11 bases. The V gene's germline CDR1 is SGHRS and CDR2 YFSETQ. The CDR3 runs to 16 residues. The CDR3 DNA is TGCGCCAGCAGCTTGGGAGGACAGACCGCCAAAAACATTCAGTACTTC. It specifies CASSLGGQTAKNIQYF.

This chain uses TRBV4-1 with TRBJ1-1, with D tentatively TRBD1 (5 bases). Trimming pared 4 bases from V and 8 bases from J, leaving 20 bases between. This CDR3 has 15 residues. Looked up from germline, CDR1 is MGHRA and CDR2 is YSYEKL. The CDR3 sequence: CASSPRGVGPLEAFF. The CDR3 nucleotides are TGCGCCAGCAGCCCCCGAGGGGTGGGCCCCTTAGAAGCTTTCTTT.

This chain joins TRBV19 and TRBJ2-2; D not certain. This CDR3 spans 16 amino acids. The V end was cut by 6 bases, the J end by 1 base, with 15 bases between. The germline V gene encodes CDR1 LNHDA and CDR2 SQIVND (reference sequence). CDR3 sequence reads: CASSQHPPRNTGELFF. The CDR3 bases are TGTGCCAGTAGCCAACATCCCCCGAGGAACACCGGGGAGCTGTTTTTT.

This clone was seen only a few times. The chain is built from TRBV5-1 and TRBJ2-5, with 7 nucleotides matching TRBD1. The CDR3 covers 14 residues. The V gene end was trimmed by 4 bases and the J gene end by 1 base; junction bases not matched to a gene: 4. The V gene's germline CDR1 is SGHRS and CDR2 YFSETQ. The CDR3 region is CASSPGTAQETQYF. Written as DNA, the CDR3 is TGCGCCAGCAGCCCTGGGACAGCCCAAGAGACCCAGTACTTC.

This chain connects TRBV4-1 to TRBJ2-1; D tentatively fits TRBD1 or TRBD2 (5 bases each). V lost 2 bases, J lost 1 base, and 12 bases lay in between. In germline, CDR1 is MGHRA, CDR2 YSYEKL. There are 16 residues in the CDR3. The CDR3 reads CASSQKVGPSYNEQFF. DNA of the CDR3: TGCGCCAGCAGCCAAAAAGTGGGACCATCCTACAATGAGCAGTTCTTC.